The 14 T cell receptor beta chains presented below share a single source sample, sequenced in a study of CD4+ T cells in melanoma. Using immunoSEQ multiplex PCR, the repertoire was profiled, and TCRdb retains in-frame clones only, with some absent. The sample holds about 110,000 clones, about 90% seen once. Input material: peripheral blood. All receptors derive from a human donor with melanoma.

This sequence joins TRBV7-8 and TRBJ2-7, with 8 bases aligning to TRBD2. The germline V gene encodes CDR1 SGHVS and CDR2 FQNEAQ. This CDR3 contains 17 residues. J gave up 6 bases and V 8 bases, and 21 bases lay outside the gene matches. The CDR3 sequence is CASLATFGAPGGGEQYF. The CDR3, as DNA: TGTGCCAGCTTGGCTACCTTCGGGGCTCCCGGGGGGGGCGAGCAGTACTTC.

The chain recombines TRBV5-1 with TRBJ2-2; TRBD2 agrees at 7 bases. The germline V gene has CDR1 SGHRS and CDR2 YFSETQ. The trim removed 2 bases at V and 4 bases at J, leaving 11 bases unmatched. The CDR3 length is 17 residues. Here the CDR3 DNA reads TGCGCCAGCAGCTTCCCCCAAAGCGCTAGCGGCACCGGGGAGCTGTTTTTT. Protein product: CASSFPQSASGTGELFF.

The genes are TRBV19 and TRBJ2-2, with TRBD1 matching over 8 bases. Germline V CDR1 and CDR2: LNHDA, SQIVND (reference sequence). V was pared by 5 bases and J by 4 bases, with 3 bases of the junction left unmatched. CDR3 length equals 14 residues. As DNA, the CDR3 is TGTGCCAGTAGTTCAGGGGGCGGCACCGGGGAGCTGTTTTTT. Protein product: CASSSGGGTGELFF.

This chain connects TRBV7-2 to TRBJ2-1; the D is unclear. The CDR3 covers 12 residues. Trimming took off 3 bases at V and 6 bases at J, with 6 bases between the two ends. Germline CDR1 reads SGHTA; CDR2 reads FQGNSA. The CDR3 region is CASSLGRNEQFF. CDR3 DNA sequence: TGTGCCAGCAGCTTGGGCCGCAATGAGCAGTTCTTC.

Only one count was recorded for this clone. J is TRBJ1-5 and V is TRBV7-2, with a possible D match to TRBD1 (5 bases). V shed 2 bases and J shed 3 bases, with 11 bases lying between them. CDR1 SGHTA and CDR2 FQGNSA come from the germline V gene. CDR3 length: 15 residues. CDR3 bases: TGTGCCAGCAGCTTAAGTGGGACCGCCAATCAGCCCCAGCATTTT. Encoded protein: CASSLSGTANQPQHF.

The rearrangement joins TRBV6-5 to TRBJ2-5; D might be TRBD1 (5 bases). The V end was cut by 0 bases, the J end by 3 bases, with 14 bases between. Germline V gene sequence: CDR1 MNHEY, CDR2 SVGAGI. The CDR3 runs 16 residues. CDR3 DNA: TGTGCCAGCAGTTACTCTTTCCAGGGCACGAAAGAGACCCAGTACTTC. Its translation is CASSYSFQGTKETQYF.

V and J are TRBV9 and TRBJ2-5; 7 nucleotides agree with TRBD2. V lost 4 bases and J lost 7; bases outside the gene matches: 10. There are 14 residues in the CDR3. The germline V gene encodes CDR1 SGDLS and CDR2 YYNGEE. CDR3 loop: CASSRQRDDGTQYF. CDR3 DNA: TGTGCCAGCAGCCGTCAGCGGGACGATGGGACCCAGTACTTC.

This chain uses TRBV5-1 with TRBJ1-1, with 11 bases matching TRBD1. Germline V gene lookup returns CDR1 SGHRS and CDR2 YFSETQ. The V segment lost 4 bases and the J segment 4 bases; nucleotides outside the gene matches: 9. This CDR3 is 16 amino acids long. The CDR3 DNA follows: TGCGCCAGCAGCCCAAAACCCGGGACAGGGGGCACTGAAGCTTTCTTT. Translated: CASSPKPGTGGTEAFF.

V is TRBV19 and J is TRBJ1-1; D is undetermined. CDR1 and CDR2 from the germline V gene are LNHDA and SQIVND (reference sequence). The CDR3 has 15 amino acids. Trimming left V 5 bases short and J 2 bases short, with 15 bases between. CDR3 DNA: TGTGCCAGTAGTCTCAGTCCATTAGCTAACACTGAAGCTTTCTTT. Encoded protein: CASSLSPLANTEAFF.

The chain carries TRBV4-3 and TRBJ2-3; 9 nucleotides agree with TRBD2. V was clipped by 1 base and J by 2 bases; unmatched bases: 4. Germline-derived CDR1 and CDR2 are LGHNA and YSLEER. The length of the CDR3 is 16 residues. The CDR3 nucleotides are TGCGCCAGCAGCCAAGTTAGCGGGGGCCCCACAGATACGCAGTATTTT. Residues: CASSQVSGGPTDTQYF.

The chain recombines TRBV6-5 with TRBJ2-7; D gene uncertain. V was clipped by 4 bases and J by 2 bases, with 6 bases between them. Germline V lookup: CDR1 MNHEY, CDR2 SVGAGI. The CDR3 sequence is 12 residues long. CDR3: CASSSATYEQYF. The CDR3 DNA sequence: TGTGCCAGCAGTTCGGCGACCTACGAGCAGTACTTC.

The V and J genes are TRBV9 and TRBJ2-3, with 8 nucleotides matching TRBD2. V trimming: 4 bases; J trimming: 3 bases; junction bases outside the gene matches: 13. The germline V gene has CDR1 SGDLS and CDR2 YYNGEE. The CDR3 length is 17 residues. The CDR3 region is CASSPSVSGVGTDTQYF. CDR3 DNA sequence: TGTGCCAGCAGCCCCAGCGTTAGCGGGGTAGGGACAGATACGCAGTATTTT.

CDR3 amino acids: CASSQVVGNRLRGQFF. In DNA form, the CDR3 reads TGTGCCAGCAGCCAAGTTGTGGGGAATCGACTTCGAGGGCAGTTCTTC. J is TRBJ2-1 and V is TRBV14; no firm D call. Trimming removed 1 base from V and 12 bases from J, with 22 bases in between. CDR1 and CDR2 (germline): SGHDN, FVKESK. This CDR3 has 16 residues.

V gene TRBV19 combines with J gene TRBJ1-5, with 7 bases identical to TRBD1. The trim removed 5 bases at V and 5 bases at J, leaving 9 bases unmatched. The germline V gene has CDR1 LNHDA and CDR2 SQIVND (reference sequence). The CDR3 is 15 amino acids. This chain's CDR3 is CASSATGRDHQPQHF. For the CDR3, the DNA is TGTGCCAGTAGTGCGACAGGGAGAGATCATCAGCCCCAGCATTTT.